This T cell receptor beta chain was captured by sequencing in a study of cytomegalovirus exposure and HLA in healthy donors. On the study more broadly: Falling in the Caucasian-associated ancestry cluster were roughly 86% of around 370 genotyped donors.

CDR1 is MNHNY, CDR2 SVGAGI, per germline (reference sequence). The CDR3 has 15 amino acids. V shed 2 bases, J shed 7 bases, and the junction held 11 bases outside the gene matches. The study, taken as a whole, reports: The authors later linked a missense DCLRE1C variant to TCR beta V- and J-gene trimming. Reports showed the classifier diagnosing cytomegalovirus status with high specificity and sensitivity.

13 Jbeta primers and 60 Vbeta primers were used for the PCR. The method was immunoSEQ multiplex PCR; TCRdb's version includes in-frame clones alone and lacks a portion of them. Counted here are 79,000 or so clones, over 60% occurring once; the ten biggest clones make up 15% to 20%. For this clone: The antigen is not known.

This sequence joins TRBV6-6 and TRBJ2-7, with 7 bases matching TRBD2. Sequenced sample: PBMCs. The clonotype comes from a woman between 40 and 50 years old in good health and CMV-seropositive. The chain's CDR3 is CASSYDSPGGSEQYF. CDR3 sequence (DNA): TGTGCCAGCAGTTACGATTCTCCGGGGGGATCGGAGCAGTACTTC.